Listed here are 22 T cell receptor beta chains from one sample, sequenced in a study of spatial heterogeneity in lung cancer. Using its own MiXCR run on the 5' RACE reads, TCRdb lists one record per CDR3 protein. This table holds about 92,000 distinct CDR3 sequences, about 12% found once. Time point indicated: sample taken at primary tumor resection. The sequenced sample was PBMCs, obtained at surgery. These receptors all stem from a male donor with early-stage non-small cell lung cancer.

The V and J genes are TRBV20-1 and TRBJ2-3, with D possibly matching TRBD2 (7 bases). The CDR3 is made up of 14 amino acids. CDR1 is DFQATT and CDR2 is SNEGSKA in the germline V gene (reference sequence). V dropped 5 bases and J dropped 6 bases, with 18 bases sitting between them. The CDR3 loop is CSAGRGTGADTQYF. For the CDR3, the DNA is TGCAGTGCTGGGAGGGGGACTGGCGCCGATACGCAGTATTTT.

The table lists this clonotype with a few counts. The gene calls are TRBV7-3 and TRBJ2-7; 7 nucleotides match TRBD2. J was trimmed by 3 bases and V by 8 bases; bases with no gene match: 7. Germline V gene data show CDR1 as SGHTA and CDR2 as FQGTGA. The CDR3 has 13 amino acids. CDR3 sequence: CASPTSPFYEQYF. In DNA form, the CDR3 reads TGTGCCAGCCCGACTAGCCCATTCTACGAGCAGTACTTC.

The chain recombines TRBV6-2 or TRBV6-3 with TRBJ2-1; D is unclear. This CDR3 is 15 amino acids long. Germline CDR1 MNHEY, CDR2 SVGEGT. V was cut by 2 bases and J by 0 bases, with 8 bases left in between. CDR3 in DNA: TGTGCCAGCAGTTACAGGGCCCACTCCTACAATGAGCAGTTCTTC. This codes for CASSYRAHSYNEQFF.

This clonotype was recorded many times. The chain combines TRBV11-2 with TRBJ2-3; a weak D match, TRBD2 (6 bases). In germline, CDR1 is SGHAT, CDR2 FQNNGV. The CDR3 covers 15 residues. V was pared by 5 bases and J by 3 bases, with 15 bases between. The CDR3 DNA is TGTGCCAGCAGCCCGCTAGCGTTGTCGACAGATACGCAGTATTTT. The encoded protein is CASSPLALSTDTQYF. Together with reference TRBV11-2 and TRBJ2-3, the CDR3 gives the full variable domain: EAGVAQSPRYKIIEKRQSVAFWCNPISGHATLYWYQQILGQGPKLLIQFQNNGVVDDSQLPKDRFSAERLKGVDSTLKIQPAKLEDSAVYLCASSPLALSTDTQYFGPGTRLTVL.

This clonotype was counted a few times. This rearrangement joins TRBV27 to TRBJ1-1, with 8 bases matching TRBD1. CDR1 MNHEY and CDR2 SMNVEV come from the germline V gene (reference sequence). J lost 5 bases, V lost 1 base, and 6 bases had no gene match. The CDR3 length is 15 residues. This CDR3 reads CASSLLQGAPTEAFF. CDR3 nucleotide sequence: TGTGCCAGCAGTTTATTGCAGGGGGCGCCAACTGAAGCTTTCTTT.

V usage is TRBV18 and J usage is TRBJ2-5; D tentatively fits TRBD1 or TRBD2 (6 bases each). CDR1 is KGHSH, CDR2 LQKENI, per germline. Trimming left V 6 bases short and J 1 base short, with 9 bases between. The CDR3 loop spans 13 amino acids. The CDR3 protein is CASSRDIQETQYF. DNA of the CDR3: TGTGCCAGCTCGCGGGACATCCAAGAGACCCAGTACTTC.

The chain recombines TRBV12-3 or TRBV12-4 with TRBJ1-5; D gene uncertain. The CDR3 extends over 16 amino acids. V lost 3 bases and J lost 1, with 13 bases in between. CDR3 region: CASSLEDIRSNQPQHF. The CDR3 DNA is TGTGCCAGCAGTTTGGAAGACATCCGAAGCAATCAGCCCCAGCATTTT.

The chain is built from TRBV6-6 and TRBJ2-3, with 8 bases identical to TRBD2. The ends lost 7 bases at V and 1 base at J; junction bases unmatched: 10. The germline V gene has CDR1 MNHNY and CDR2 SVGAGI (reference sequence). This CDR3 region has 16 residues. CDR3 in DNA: TGTGCCAGCAATAACAGAGCGGGAGTTGGCACAGATACGCAGTATTTT. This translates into CASNNRAGVGTDTQYF.

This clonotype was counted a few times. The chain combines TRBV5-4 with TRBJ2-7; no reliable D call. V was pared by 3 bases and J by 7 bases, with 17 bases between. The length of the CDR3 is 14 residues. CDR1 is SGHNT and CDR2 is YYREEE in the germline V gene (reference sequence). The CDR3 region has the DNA TGTGCCAGCAGCTCAGAATCGGGCCTTCGGGAGCAGTACTTC. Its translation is CASSSESGLREQYF.

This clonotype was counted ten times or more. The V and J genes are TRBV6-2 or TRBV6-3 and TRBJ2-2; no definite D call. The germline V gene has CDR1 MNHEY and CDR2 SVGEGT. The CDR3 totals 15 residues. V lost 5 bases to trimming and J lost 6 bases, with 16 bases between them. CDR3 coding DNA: TGTGCCAGCAGTCGCGATATCCAGATTCCCGGGGAGCTGTTTTTT. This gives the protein CASSRDIQIPGELFF.

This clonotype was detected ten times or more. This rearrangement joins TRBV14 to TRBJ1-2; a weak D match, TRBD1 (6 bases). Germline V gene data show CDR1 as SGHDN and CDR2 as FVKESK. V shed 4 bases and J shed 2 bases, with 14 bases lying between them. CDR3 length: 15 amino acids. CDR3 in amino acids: CASSPRTDGNYGYTF. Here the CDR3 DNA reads TGTGCCAGCAGCCCCCGGACAGATGGGAACTATGGCTACACCTTC.

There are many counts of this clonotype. For the CDR3, the DNA is TGTGCCACCAGTGCCATCTCTTCTTCCGGGGAGCTGTTTTTT. Translating gives CATSAISSSGELFF. The chain has TRBV24-1 and TRBJ2-2; no clear D gene. From germline, CDR1 is KGHDR and CDR2 SFDVKD. This CDR3 comprises 14 residues. The germline V and J ends were trimmed by 5 bases and 6 bases, with 12 bases remaining between them.

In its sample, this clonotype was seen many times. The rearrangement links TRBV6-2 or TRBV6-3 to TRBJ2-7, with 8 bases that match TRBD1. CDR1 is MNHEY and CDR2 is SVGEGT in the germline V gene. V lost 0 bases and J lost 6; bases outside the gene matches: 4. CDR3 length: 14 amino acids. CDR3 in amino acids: CASSYSARGREQYF. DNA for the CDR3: TGTGCCAGCAGTTACTCGGCCAGGGGGCGCGAGCAGTACTTC.

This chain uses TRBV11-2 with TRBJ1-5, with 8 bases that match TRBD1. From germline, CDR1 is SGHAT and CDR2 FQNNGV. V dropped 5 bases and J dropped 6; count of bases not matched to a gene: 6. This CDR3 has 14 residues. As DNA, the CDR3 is TGTGCCAGCAGCCCCACAGGGGGAGGTCAGCCCCAGCATTTT. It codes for CASSPTGGGQPQHF. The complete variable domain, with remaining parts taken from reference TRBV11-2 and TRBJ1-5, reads EAGVAQSPRYKIIEKRQSVAFWCNPISGHATLYWYQQILGQGPKLLIQFQNNGVVDDSQLPKDRFSAERLKGVDSTLKIQPAKLEDSAVYLCASSPTGGGQPQHFGDGTRLSIL.

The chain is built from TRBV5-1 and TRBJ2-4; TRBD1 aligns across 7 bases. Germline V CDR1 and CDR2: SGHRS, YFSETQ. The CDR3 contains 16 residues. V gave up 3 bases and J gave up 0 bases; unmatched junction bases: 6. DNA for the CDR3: TGCGCCAGCAGCTACGGGACAGCTCTAGCCAAAAACATTCAGTACTTC. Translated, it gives CASSYGTALAKNIQYF.

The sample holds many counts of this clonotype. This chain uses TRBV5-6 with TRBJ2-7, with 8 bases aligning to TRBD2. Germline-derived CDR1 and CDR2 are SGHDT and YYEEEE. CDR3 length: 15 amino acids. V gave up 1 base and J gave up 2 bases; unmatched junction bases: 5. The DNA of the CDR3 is TGTGCCAGCAGCTTGTTAAGCGGGGGTCCCTACGAGCAGTACTTC. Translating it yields CASSLLSGGPYEQYF.

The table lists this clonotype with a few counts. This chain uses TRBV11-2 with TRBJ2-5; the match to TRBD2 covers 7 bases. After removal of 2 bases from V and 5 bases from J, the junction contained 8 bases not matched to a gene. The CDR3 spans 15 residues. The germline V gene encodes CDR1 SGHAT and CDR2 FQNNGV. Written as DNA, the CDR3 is TGTGCCAGCAGCTTAACAGCTAGCGGATCGGAGACCCAGTACTTC. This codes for CASSLTASGSETQYF.

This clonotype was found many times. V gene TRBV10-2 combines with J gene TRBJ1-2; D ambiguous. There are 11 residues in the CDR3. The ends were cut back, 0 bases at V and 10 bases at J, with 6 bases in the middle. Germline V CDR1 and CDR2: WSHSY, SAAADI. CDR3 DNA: TGCGCCAGCAGTGAGTCTTCGTCCTACACCTTC. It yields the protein CASSESSSYTF.

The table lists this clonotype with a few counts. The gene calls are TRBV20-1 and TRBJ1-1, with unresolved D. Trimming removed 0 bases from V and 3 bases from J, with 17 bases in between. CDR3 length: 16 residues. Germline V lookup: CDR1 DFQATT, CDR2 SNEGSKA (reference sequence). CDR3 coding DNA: TGCAGTGCTAGAGAGGACGGCCGTACCGAGGACACTGAAGCTTTCTTT. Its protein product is CSAREDGRTEDTEAFF.

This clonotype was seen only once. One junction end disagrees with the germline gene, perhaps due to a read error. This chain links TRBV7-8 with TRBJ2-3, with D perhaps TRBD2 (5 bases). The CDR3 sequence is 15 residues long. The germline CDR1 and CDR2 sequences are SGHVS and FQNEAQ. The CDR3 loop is CASGLAYGEWDTQYF. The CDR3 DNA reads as TGTGCCAGCGGCTTAGCATACGGGGAGTGGGATACGCAGTATTTT.

The CDR3 sequence: CASSLAPYTGPRNEQFF. The DNA for the CDR3 is TGTGCCAGCAGCTTAGCACCTTATACGGGGCCCCGCAATGAGCAGTTCTTC. V is TRBV7-6 and J is TRBJ2-1, with D perhaps being TRBD1 or TRBD2 (5 bases each). V dropped 0 bases and J dropped 6 bases, with 18 bases sitting between them. CDR1 is SGHVS and CDR2 is FNYEAQ in the germline V gene. CDR3 length equals 17 residues.

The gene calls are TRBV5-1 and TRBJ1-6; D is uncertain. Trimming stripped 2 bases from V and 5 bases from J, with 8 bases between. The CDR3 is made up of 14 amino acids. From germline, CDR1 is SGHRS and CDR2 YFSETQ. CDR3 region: CASSLNGNNSPLHF. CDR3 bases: TGCGCCAGCAGCTTAAACGGCAATAATTCACCCCTCCACTTT.